These 23 T cell receptor beta chains came from one sample sequenced in a study of sequential checkpoint blockade in melanoma. Treatment reported: randomized to nivolumab then ipilimumab (arm A) or the reverse (arm B). Sequenced by immunoSEQ multiplex PCR; TCRdb stores in-frame clones only, minus some. The top ten clones hold about 16% of a sample with 5,500 to 7,500 clones, 19% of them seen once. Specimen: tumor tissue (inferred from file names), collected from a patient given nivolumab and ipilimumab in sequence. The receptors stem from a human donor with melanoma.

This chain links TRBV9 with TRBJ2-7; 13 nucleotides agree with TRBD2. Germline lookup yields CDR1 SGDLS and CDR2 YYNGEE. With 5 bases clipped from V and 5 bases from J, the junction kept 7 bases outside the gene matches. This CDR3 spans 15 amino acids. The CDR3 coding sequence is TGTGCCAGCAGGGGGACTAGCGGGACCTGGCACGAGCAGTACTTC. Its protein is CASRGTSGTWHEQYF.

This clone appeared once. The genes are TRBV19 and TRBJ2-5; D not resolved. The CDR3 sequence is 14 residues long. CDR1 and CDR2 from the germline V gene are LNHDA and SQIVND (reference sequence). V was cut by 1 base and J by 2 bases, with 8 bases left in between. As DNA, the CDR3 is TGTGCCAGTAGTATAGTCGGCCCGCAAGAGACCCAGTACTTC. Translating gives CASSIVGPQETQYF. The full variable domain, its missing parts supplied by reference TRBV19 and TRBJ2-5, is DGGITQSPKYLFRKEGQNVTLSCEQNLNHDAMYWYRQDPGQGLRLIYYSQIVNDFQKGDIAEGYSVSREKKESFPLTVTSAQKNPTAFYLCASSIVGPQETQYFGPGTRLLVL.

This chain connects TRBV6-8 to TRBJ2-5; 12 nucleotides agree with TRBD2. Trimming cost V 6 bases and J 2 bases; bases outside gene matches: 4. Germline assignment: CDR1 MNHGY and CDR2 SAAAGT. This CDR3 comprises 15 residues. The CDR3 is CASRPGLAGQETQYF. The DNA of the CDR3 is TGTGCCAGCAGGCCCGGACTAGCGGGACAAGAGACCCAGTACTTC.

This clone was observed at least ten times. This chain uses TRBV11-3 with TRBJ2-1, with D tentatively TRBD2 (6 bases). The V gene lost 0 bases and the J gene lost 0 bases, with 9 bases spanning the gap. The V gene's germline CDR1 is SGHNT and CDR2 YENEEA. The CDR3 loop spans 16 amino acids. CDR3: CASSLDGGVSYNEQFF. CDR3 bases: TGTGCCAGCAGCTTAGATGGCGGGGTCTCCTACAATGAGCAGTTCTTC. The variable domain in full, with the rest retrieved from reference TRBV11-3 and TRBJ2-1, is EAGVVQSPRYKIIEKKQPVAFWCNPISGHNTLYWYLQNLGQGPELLIRYENEEAVDDSQLPKDRFSAERLKGVDSTLKIQPAELGDSAVYLCASSLDGGVSYNEQFFGPGTRLTVL.

This rearrangement joins TRBV14 to TRBJ2-7; D is unresolved. Trimming removed 2 bases at V and 3 bases at J, with 17 bases between. Germline lookup yields CDR1 SGHDN and CDR2 FVKESK. The CDR3 loop spans 16 amino acids. In DNA form, the CDR3 reads TGTGCCAGCAGCCAAAGTCGTAGTGGACCTTTCTACGAGCAGTACTTC. This gives the protein CASSQSRSGPFYEQYF.

This clone was found a few times. This chain links TRBV11-3 with TRBJ2-2, with TRBD1 matching over 7 bases. V lost 5 bases and J lost 7; bases outside the gene matches: 10. The V gene's germline CDR1 is SGHNT and CDR2 YENEEA. The CDR3 is made up of 15 amino acids. This chain's CDR3 is CASSAKTGQVGELFF. The CDR3, as DNA: TGTGCCAGCAGCGCAAAGACAGGGCAGGTCGGGGAGCTGTTTTTT.

The genes are TRBV15 and TRBJ1-4, with unresolved D. The germline CDR1 and CDR2 sequences are LNHNV and YYDKDF (reference sequence). The CDR3 has 15 residues. Trimming cost V 1 base and J 8 bases, with 14 bases left between them. CDR3 in DNA: TGTGCCACCAGCAGAGGGGGTCGCGCGGAGGAAAAACTGTTTTTT. It codes for CATSRGGRAEEKLFF.

Relative to its sample, this clone is medium-sized (0.01 to 0.1%). The chain is built from TRBV9 and TRBJ2-7; TRBD1 might be the D (6 bases). V lost 0 bases to trimming and J lost 2 bases, with 12 bases between them. This CDR3 comprises 15 residues. CDR1 SGDLS and CDR2 YYNGEE come from the germline V gene. The DNA for the CDR3 is TGTGCCAGCAGCGTAGGGGGGCAGGGACCCTACGAGCAGTACTTC. This sequence encodes CASSVGGQGPYEQYF.

The sample holds many counts of this clone. This chain joins TRBV6-8 and TRBJ1-5; D remains ambiguous. CDR1 is MNHGY, CDR2 SAAAGT, per germline. This CDR3 spans 16 amino acids. The V end was cut by 0 bases, the J end by 0 bases, with 9 bases between. CDR3 bases: TGTGCCAGCAGTTACTCGGCCACTTATAGCAATCAGCCCCAGCATTTT. The encoded protein is CASSYSATYSNQPQHF.

By sample share, this clone is medium-sized. This chain joins TRBV11-3 and TRBJ2-2; 8 nucleotides line up with TRBD1. The length of the CDR3 is 16 residues. Per the germline V gene, CDR1 is SGHNT and CDR2 is YENEEA. Germline trimming cut 5 bases from V and 5 bases from J; bases unmatched to any gene: 10. DNA for the CDR3: TGTGCCAGCAGCCAATCGCAGGGGGCAAGTACCGGGGAGCTGTTTTTT. Encoded protein: CASSQSQGASTGELFF.

This clone came up a few times. CDR3 region: CATQLLGGAGDTQYF. In nucleotides, the CDR3 is TGTGCCACCCAACTGCTGGGGGGGGCGGGGGATACGCAGTATTTT. This chain joins TRBV6-8 and TRBJ2-3, with D maybe TRBD2 (7 bases). V was shortened by 10 bases and J by 6 bases, with 23 bases between the two germline ends. The CDR3 runs to 15 residues. Germline CDR1 MNHGY, CDR2 SAAAGT.

In its sample, this clone ranks as medium-sized (0.01 to 0.1%). This chain links TRBV11-3 with TRBJ2-7; D is unclear. This CDR3 contains 14 residues. The germline V gene has CDR1 SGHNT and CDR2 YENEEA. V shed 5 bases and J shed 5 bases, with 16 bases lying between them. For the CDR3, the DNA is TGTGCCAGCAGCCCTAACAAGGGAATCCACGAGCAGTACTTC. Amino acid sequence: CASSPNKGIHEQYF.

The chain has TRBV12-5 and TRBJ1-4; tentatively, D is TRBD1 (5 bases). V lost 6 bases and J 8 bases, leaving 16 bases between the germline ends. Germline CDR1 reads LGHNT; CDR2 reads FRNRAP. This CDR3 comprises 14 residues. CDR3 residues: CASGLGLGGEKLFF. CDR3 nucleotide sequence: TGTGCTAGTGGCCTTGGACTTGGGGGGGAAAAACTGTTTTTT. The full variable domain, in which reference TRBV12-5 and TRBJ1-4 provide the parts outside the CDR3, is DARVTQTPRHKVTEMGQEVTMRCQPILGHNTVFWYRQTMMQGLELLAYFRNRAPLDDSGMPKDRFSAEMPDATLATLKIQPSEPRDSAVYFCASGLGLGGEKLFFGSGTQLSVL.

This clone was picked up a small number of times. The V call is TRBV6-8, the J call TRBJ1-2; D might be TRBD1 (6 bases). The CDR3 has 16 amino acids. Germline V lookup: CDR1 MNHGY, CDR2 SAAAGT. The V and J ends lost 4 bases and 0 bases respectively, with 15 bases between them. As DNA, the CDR3 is TGTGCCAGCAGTTCGAGCAGGGGCCTAGCTAACTATGGCTACACCTTC. It codes for CASSSSRGLANYGYTF.

The genes are TRBV9 and TRBJ2-3; 7 bases map to TRBD2. The J segment lost 0 bases and the V segment lost 3 bases, leaving 4 bases of the junction unmatched. CDR1 SGDLS and CDR2 YYNGEE come from the germline V gene. The CDR3 totals 15 residues. The CDR3 sequence is CASSGRAGSTDTQYF. The CDR3 coding sequence is TGTGCCAGCAGCGGACGAGCGGGGAGCACAGATACGCAGTATTTT.

The V and J genes are TRBV19 and TRBJ2-2, with a weak D call TRBD1 (6 bases). Germline CDR1 is LNHDA and CDR2 is SQIVND (reference sequence). The V end was cut by 9 bases, the J end by 4 bases, with 15 bases between. This CDR3 is 14 amino acids long. The CDR3 here is CASKTGLSTGELFF. CDR3 DNA: TGTGCCAGCAAAACAGGGTTGAGCACCGGGGAGCTGTTTTTT.

A few counts support this clone. V gene TRBV14 combines with J gene TRBJ1-1, with D possibly being TRBD1 (5 bases). Trimming cost V 2 bases and J 6 bases, with 13 bases left between them. This CDR3 comprises 14 residues. The V gene's germline CDR1 is SGHDN and CDR2 FVKESK. The CDR3 DNA is TGTGCCAGCAGCCAATTTTCAGGGAGCGCTGAAGCTTTCTTT. Translating it yields CASSQFSGSAEAFF.

The table lists this clone with many counts. This chain links TRBV11-3 with TRBJ1-6; weak D call: TRBD1 (6 bases). Looked up from germline, CDR1 is SGHNT and CDR2 is YENEEA. The ends were cut back, 3 bases at V and 7 bases at J, with 10 bases in the middle. The CDR3 is 14 amino acids. The CDR3 region has the DNA TGTGCCAGCAGCTTGGAAGGGGGGAATTCACCCCTCCACTTT. This translates into CASSLEGGNSPLHF.

This clone was seen ten or more times. The V gene is TRBV11-3, the J gene TRBJ1-2, with 9 bases lining up with TRBD1. CDR1 and CDR2 (germline): SGHNT, YENEEA. Trimming removed 4 bases from V and 5 bases from J; junction bases left unmatched: 14. CDR3 size: 17 residues. The CDR3: CASSSTPGQGASYGYTF. For the CDR3, the DNA is TGTGCCAGCAGCTCTACTCCGGGACAGGGAGCGTCTTATGGCTACACCTTC.

The rearrangement links TRBV19 to TRBJ1-6; possibly TRBD1 for D (5 bases). The CDR3 has 13 residues. Trimming took 5 bases from V and 9 from J, leaving 11 bases between them. Germline loops: CDR1 LNHDA, CDR2 SQIVND (reference sequence). The CDR3 DNA sequence: TGTGCCAGTAGTTTGCAGGGTAGTTCACCCCTCCACTTT. Its translation is CASSLQGSSPLHF.

The V call is TRBV23-1, the J call TRBJ1-5; D gene uncertain. TRBV23-1 is an ORF for which the function is uncertain. CDR3 size: 19 residues. The V gene lost 0 bases and the J gene lost 2 bases, with 20 bases spanning the gap. The CDR3 DNA is TGCGCCAGCAGTCAATCGGCGCTCATCAAGGGATGGGGCAATCAGCCCCAGCATTTT. Its translation: CASSQSALIKGWGNQPQHF.

The chain carries TRBV29-1 and TRBJ1-4, with D unresolved. Trimming took off 2 bases at V and 7 bases at J, with 8 bases between the two ends. The CDR3 loop spans 12 amino acids. From germline, CDR1 is SQVTM and CDR2 ANQGSEA. CDR3 nucleotide sequence: TGCAGCGTTGAACTGGGCTCTGAAAAACTGTTTTTT. Translation gives CSVELGSEKLFF.

Relative to its sample, this clone is medium-sized. The chain links TRBV6-8 to TRBJ1-6; 10 nucleotides match TRBD1. The CDR3 extends over 16 amino acids. V was pared by 6 bases and J by 8 bases, with 10 bases of the junction left unmatched. Germline CDR1 is MNHGY and CDR2 is SAAAGT. The DNA for the CDR3 is TGTGCCAGCAGCCTCACGGGACAGGGGTTTGATTCACCCCTCCACTTT. It translates to CASSLTGQGFDSPLHF.